These 20 T cell receptor beta chains share one sample of origin, sequenced in a study of OX40 agonist ivuxolimab in advanced cancers. Repertoires were generated with immunoSEQ multiplex PCR, while TCRdb's copy carries only in-frame clones and drops some. The data show about 27,000 clones, with 85% to 90% seen just once and 48% held by the top ten. This material consisted of CD4+ or CD8+ T cells sorted from blood, taken in a trial of the OX40 agonist ivuxolimab. These receptors originate from an adult with an advanced solid tumor such as melanoma, head and neck, liver or kidney cancer.

The genes are TRBV11-2 and TRBJ2-7, with 8 bases that match TRBD1. V dropped 5 bases and J dropped 6; count of bases not matched to a gene: 6. The CDR3 is 13 residues long. Germline CDR1 and CDR2: SGHAT and FQNNGV. CDR3 nucleotide sequence: TGTGCCAGCAGCACCACAGGGGGTCTCGAGCAGTACTTC. As protein: CASSTTGGLEQYF.

V and J are TRBV19 and TRBJ2-7; D might be TRBD2 (7 bases). This CDR3 is built from 14 residues. CDR1 LNHDA and CDR2 SQIVND come from the germline V gene (reference sequence). V dropped 1 base and J dropped 5 bases, with 12 bases sitting between them. CDR3 sequence: CASSIAGGVDEQYF. CDR3 DNA sequence: TGTGCCAGTAGTATAGCGGGGGGCGTGGACGAGCAGTACTTC.

CDR3 amino acids: CASRRGDGYNEQFF. The CDR3 bases are TGTGCCAGCAGGAGGGGGGACGGATACAATGAGCAGTTCTTC. This chain links TRBV2 with TRBJ2-1; TRBD1 or TRBD2 may be the D gene (6 bases each). CDR1 is SNHLY and CDR2 is FYNNEI in the germline V gene. Trimming pared 6 bases from V and 4 bases from J, leaving 13 bases between. The CDR3 contains 14 residues.

The chain links TRBV2 to TRBJ1-6, with a tentative D call TRBD1 (5 bases). The CDR3 is 15 amino acids. The ends were cut back, 7 bases at V and 6 bases at J, with 16 bases in the middle. In germline, CDR1 is SNHLY, CDR2 FYNNEI. The CDR3 is CASKLIREPNSPLHF. CDR3 DNA sequence: TGTGCCAGCAAACTAATCAGGGAGCCTAATTCACCCCTCCACTTT. Complete variable domain (other parts from reference TRBV2 and TRBJ1-6): EPEVTQTPSHQVTQMGQEVILRCVPISNHLYFYWYRQILGQKVEFLVSFYNNEISEKSEIFDDQFSVERPDGSNFTLKIRSTKLEDSAMYFCASKLIREPNSPLHFGNGTRLTVT.

The CDR3 DNA is TGTGCCAGCAGTGACCTCCCTAGAGCTTTCTTT. Its translation: CASSDLPRAFF. The chain is built from TRBV6-1 and TRBJ1-1; D gene ambiguous. Between the trimmed V and J ends, which lost 3 bases and 10 bases, there was a span of 9 bases. Germline CDR1 is MNHNS and CDR2 is SASEGT. This CDR3 is 11 amino acids long.

This clone was seen more than once but under ten times. The rearrangement uses TRBV4-1 and TRBJ1-1; D call uncertain. CDR1 and CDR2 (germline): MGHRA, YSYEKL. V shed 0 bases and J shed 3 bases, with 5 bases lying between them. The CDR3 spans 13 residues. CDR3 sequence: CASSQDGDTEAFF. As DNA, the CDR3 is TGCGCCAGCAGCCAAGATGGGGACACTGAAGCTTTCTTT.

The chain combines TRBV30 with TRBJ2-2; the D gene is possibly TRBD2 (7 bases). This CDR3 contains 15 residues. Germline assignment: CDR1 GTSNPN and CDR2 SVGIG (reference sequence). Trimming removed 3 bases from V and 5 bases from J, with 16 bases in between. CDR3 sequence reads: CAWSVGGLMTGELFF. CDR3 in DNA: TGTGCCTGGAGCGTCGGGGGGCTGATGACCGGGGAGCTGTTTTTT.

The chain is built from TRBV2 and TRBJ2-7, with 9 bases aligning to TRBD1. J lost 7 bases, V lost 2 bases, and 9 bases had no gene match. In germline, CDR1 is SNHLY, CDR2 FYNNEI. This CDR3 has 15 residues. The CDR3 spells CASSELVGTGFEQYF. For the CDR3, the DNA is TGTGCCAGCAGTGAATTAGTGGGGACAGGGTTTGAGCAGTACTTC. The variable domain in full, with the rest retrieved from reference TRBV2 and TRBJ2-7, is EPEVTQTPSHQVTQMGQEVILRCVPISNHLYFYWYRQILGQKVEFLVSFYNNEISEKSEIFDDQFSVERPDGSNFTLKIRSTKLEDSAMYFCASSELVGTGFEQYFGPGTRLTVT.

This chain links TRBV11-2 with TRBJ1-1; D gene unclear. The germline gives CDR1 SGHAT, CDR2 FQNNGV. CDR3 length: 15 amino acids. V lost 2 bases and J 0 bases, leaving 10 bases between the germline ends. The CDR3 is CASSLSGRLNTEAFF. CDR3 nucleotide sequence: TGTGCCAGCAGCTTATCAGGCAGACTGAACACTGAAGCTTTCTTT. The whole variable domain, filled in from reference TRBV11-2 and TRBJ1-1, reads EAGVAQSPRYKIIEKRQSVAFWCNPISGHATLYWYQQILGQGPKLLIQFQNNGVVDDSQLPKDRFSAERLKGVDSTLKIQPAKLEDSAVYLCASSLSGRLNTEAFFGQGTRLTVV.

This chain links TRBV4-1 with TRBJ2-7; 10 nucleotides line up with TRBD2. Germline CDR1 reads MGHRA; CDR2 reads YSYEKL. The junction had 8 bases not matched to a gene; V was cut back by 4 bases and J by 5 bases. The CDR3 runs to 15 residues. The CDR3 nucleotides are TGCGCCAGCAGCCCGCCAGGTAGCGGGGGGAACGAGCAGTACTTC. Translated: CASSPPGSGGNEQYF.

The chain is built from TRBV6-5 and TRBJ2-4; D is possibly TRBD1 (5 bases). CDR3 size: 13 residues. Deletions cut 0 bases from V and 13 bases from J, with 13 bases between. CDR1 and CDR2 from the germline V gene are MNHEY and SVGAGI. CDR3: CASSYSIEGEQYF. Written as DNA, the CDR3 is TGTGCCAGCAGTTACTCGATTGAAGGGGAACAGTACTTC.

The chain combines TRBV11-2 with TRBJ2-2; tentatively, D is TRBD2 (5 bases). This CDR3 comprises 15 residues. The germline gives CDR1 SGHAT, CDR2 FQNNGV. With 5 bases removed from V and 7 bases from J, the gap between germline ends came to 17 bases. The CDR3 nucleotides read TGTGCCAGCAGCCCCGGCGGGTCATTCCACGGGGAGCTGTTTTTT. Amino acids: CASSPGGSFHGELFF.

The chain uses TRBV4-1 and TRBJ2-1; the match to TRBD1 covers 8 bases. V lost 1 base to trimming and J lost 12 bases; unmatched junction nucleotides: 8. The CDR3 is made up of 14 amino acids. The germline V gene has CDR1 MGHRA and CDR2 YSYEKL. The CDR3 sequence: CASSQGTGPRGQFF. CDR3 coding DNA: TGCGCCAGCAGCCAAGGGACAGGGCCGAGGGGGCAGTTCTTC.

This clone was counted only a few times. V usage is TRBV5-1 and J usage is TRBJ1-3; no definite D call. Trimming stripped 6 bases from V and 0 bases from J, with 7 bases between. Germline CDR1 reads SGHRS; CDR2 reads YFSETQ. The CDR3 length is 13 residues. The CDR3 is CASMPSSGNTIYF. In nucleotides, the CDR3 is TGCGCCAGCATGCCGAGCTCTGGAAACACCATATATTTT. The full variable domain, completed using reference TRBV5-1 and TRBJ1-3, is KAGVTQTPRYLIKTRGQQVTLSCSPISGHRSVSWYQQTPGQGLQFLFEYFSETQRNKGNFPGRFSGRQFSNSRSEMNVSTLELGDSALYLCASMPSSGNTIYFGEGSWLTVV.

The genes are TRBV4-2 and TRBJ2-5; tentatively, D is TRBD2 (6 bases). This CDR3 comprises 17 residues. The germline V gene has CDR1 LGHNA and CDR2 YNFKEQ. Trimming took 0 bases from V and 1 from J, leaving 15 bases between them. CDR3 sequence (DNA): TGTGCCAGCAGCCAAGAATTACACGGGGGATCCCAAGAGACCCAGTACTTC. This encodes CASSQELHGGSQETQYF.

This rearrangement joins TRBV2 to TRBJ1-1, with TRBD1 matching 9 bases. V dropped 10 bases and J dropped 6; count of bases not matched to a gene: 9. CDR3 size: 13 residues. Germline V gene lookup returns CDR1 SNHLY and CDR2 FYNNEI. In DNA form, the CDR3 reads TGTGCCATCCCGGGACAGGGAGGATCTGAAGCTTTCTTT. Protein product: CAIPGQGGSEAFF.

The rearrangement links TRBV7-4 to TRBJ2-7; 7 nucleotides line up with TRBD1. The junction had 4 bases not matched to a gene; V was cut back by 5 bases and J by 6 bases. This CDR3 is built from 12 residues. Germline V lookup: CDR1 SGHVT, CDR2 SQSDAQ. DNA for the CDR3: TGTGCCAGCAGCCAGGGGACAGCCGAGCAGTACTTC. It yields the protein CASSQGTAEQYF.

CDR3 coding DNA: TGTGCCAGCAGCCTCGACAGGGGGCTATACAATGAGCAGTTCTTC. Protein product: CASSLDRGLYNEQFF. The chain links TRBV7-2 to TRBJ2-1; 10 bases are shared with TRBD1. Germline CDR1 is SGHTA and CDR2 is FQGNSA. Germline trimming cut 5 bases from V and 4 bases from J; bases unmatched to any gene: 5. The CDR3 totals 15 residues.

This clone is a singleton in its sample. The chain recombines TRBV29-1 with TRBJ1-4; TRBD1 is a possible D gene (6 bases). The CDR3 is 12 residues long. V lost 0 bases, J lost 12 bases, and 11 bases lay in between. The germline gives CDR1 SQVTM, CDR2 ANQGSEA. CDR3 protein: CSVEDRGQQLFF. The CDR3 bases are TGCAGCGTTGAAGACAGGGGTCAGCAACTGTTTTTT.

J is TRBJ1-5 and V is TRBV7-8; tentatively, D is TRBD1 (5 bases). Germline loops: CDR1 SGHVS, CDR2 FQNEAQ. CDR3 length equals 14 residues. Trimming removed 5 bases at V and 2 bases at J, with 10 bases between. The CDR3 here is CASSHPGGNQPQHF. In DNA form, the CDR3 reads TGTGCCAGCAGCCACCCGGGGGGCAATCAGCCCCAGCATTTT. Supplemented by reference TRBV7-8 and TRBJ1-5, the full variable domain reads GAGVSQSPRYKVAKRGQDVALRCDPISGHVSLFWYQQALGQGPEFLTYFQNEAQLDKSGLPSDRFFAERPEGSVSTLKIQRTQQEDSAVYLCASSHPGGNQPQHFGDGTRLSIL.